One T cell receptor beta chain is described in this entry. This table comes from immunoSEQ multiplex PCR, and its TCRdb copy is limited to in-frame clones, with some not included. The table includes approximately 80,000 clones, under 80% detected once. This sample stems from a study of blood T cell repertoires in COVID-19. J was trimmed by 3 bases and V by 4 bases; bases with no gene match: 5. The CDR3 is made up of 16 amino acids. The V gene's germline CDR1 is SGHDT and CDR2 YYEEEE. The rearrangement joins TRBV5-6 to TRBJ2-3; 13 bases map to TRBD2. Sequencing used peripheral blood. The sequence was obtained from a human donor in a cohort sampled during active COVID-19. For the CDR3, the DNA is TGTGCCAGCAGCCGACTAGCGGGAGGAGGTACAGATACGCAGTATTTT. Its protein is CASSRLAGGGTDTQYF.